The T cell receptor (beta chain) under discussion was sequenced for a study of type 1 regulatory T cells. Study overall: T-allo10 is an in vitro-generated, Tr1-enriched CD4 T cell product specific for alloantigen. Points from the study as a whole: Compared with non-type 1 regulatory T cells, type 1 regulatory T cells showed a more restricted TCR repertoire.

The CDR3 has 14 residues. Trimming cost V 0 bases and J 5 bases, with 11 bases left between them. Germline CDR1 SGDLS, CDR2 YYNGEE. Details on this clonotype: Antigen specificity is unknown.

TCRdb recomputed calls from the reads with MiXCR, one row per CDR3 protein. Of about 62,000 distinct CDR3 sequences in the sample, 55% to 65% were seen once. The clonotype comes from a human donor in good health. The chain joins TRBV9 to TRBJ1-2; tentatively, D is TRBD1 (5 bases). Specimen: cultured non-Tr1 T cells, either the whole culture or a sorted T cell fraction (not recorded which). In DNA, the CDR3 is TGTGCCAGCAGCGTAGATACAGGATGGTATGGCTACACCTTC. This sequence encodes CASSVDTGWYGYTF.